This TCR beta chain was sequenced in a study of blood T cell repertoires in COVID-19. Study in general: Specimens from acute and convalescent COVID-19 originated in the United States, Italy and Spain. PBMCs, B-cell-depleted T cells, or T cells were the source of the cDNA or gDNA that made up the material.

Some clones are missing from TCRdb's copy, which holds only in-frame ones; the method was immunoSEQ multiplex PCR. The sample records 200,000 to 300,000 clones, 86% being singletons. Participants' own reports of clinical history determined their cohort assignment. Donors in Cohort 3 who had recovered were those with two negative PCRs, healthcare professional clearance, or resolution of their symptoms. V gave up 6 bases and J gave up 7 bases; unmatched junction bases: 8. The CDR3 is 14 amino acids. Germline CDR1 SQVTM, CDR2 ANQGSEA. Sequencing was performed on PBMCs or T cells enriched from blood (not recorded which). The chain employs TRBV29-1 and TRBJ2-1; TRBD1 matches 11 bases. The clonotype originates from a woman aged 45 to 65 who had recovered from COVID-19. DNA for the CDR3: TGCAGCGTCCGGGACAGGGGGGAAGAAAATGAGCAGTTCTTC. It yields the protein CSVRDRGEENEQFF.